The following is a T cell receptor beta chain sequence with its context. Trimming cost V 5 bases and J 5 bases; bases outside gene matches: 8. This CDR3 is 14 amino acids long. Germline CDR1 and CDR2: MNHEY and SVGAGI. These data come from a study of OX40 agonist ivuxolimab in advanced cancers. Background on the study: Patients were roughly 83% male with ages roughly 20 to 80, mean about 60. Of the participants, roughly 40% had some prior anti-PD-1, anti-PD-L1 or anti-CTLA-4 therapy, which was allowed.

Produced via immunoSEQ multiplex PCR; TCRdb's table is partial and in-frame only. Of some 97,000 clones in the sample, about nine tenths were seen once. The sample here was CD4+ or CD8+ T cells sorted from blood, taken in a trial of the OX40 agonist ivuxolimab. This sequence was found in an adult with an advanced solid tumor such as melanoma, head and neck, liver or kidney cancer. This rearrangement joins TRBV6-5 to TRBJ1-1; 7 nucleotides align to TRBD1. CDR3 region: CASSGQAAGTEAFF. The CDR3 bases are TGTGCCAGCAGTGGACAGGCGGCGGGGACTGAAGCTTTCTTT.